This T cell receptor (beta chain) was retrieved from a study of regulatory T cells in long-lasting Graves disease. Study-wide findings and caveats: The study examined only peripheral blood, not thyroid tissue. Persistent disease was associated with favored TRBV28 usage and with favored use of TRBJ1-2 and TRBJ2-5. Since the sample size was small, accuracy may have been reduced.

This clonotype was counted at least ten times. As yet, its antigen is unknown. Building of the TCR beta libraries involved iRepertoire HTBI primers and Arm-PCR of CDR3 regions. One entry per CDR3 protein results from TCRdb running MiXCR on the multiplex PCR reads. The repertoire has around 400,000 distinct CDR3 sequences, around 15% of them found once; the top ten carry 22%. Time point given: newly diagnosed GD, antithyroid drugs for less than 3 months. TCR sequences were obtained from RNA taken from PBMCs. CDR3 length: 14 amino acids. The V segment lost 5 bases and the J segment 5 bases; nucleotides outside the gene matches: 5.

The source of this sequence is a female donor with Graves disease. The source was peripheral blood mononuclear cells (PBMCs), collected at new diagnosis, from a patient treated with antithyroid drugs. This chain links TRBV12-3 or TRBV12-4 with TRBJ1-5; 8 nucleotides line up with TRBD1. CDR3 nucleotides: TGTGCCAGCAGTCTGACAGGGGATCATCAGCCCCAGCATTTT. Translation gives CASSLTGDHQPQHF.